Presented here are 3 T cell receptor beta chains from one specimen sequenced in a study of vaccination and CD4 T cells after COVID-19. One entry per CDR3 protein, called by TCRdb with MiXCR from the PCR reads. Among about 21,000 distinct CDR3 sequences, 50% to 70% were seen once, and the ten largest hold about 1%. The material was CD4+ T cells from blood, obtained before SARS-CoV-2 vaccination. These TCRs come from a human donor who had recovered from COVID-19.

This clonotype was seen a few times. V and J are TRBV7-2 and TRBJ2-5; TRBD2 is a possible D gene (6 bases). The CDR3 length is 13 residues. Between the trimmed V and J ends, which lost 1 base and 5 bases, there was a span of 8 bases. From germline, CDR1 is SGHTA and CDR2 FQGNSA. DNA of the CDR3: TGTGCCAGCAGCTTAGAAGCGGGCGAGACCCAGTACTTC. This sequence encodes CASSLEAGETQYF.

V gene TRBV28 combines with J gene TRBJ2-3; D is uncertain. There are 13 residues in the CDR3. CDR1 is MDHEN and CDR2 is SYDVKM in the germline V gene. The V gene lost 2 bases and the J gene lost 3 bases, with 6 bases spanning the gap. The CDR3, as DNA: TGTGCCAGCAGTTTAGGGCAAACAGATACGCAGTATTTT. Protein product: CASSLGQTDTQYF. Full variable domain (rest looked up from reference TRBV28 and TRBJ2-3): DVKVTQSSRYLVKRTGEKVFLECVQDMDHENMFWYRQDPGLGLRLIYFSYDVKMKEKGDIPEGYSVSREKKERFSLILESASTNQTSMYLCASSLGQTDTQYFGPGTRLTVL.

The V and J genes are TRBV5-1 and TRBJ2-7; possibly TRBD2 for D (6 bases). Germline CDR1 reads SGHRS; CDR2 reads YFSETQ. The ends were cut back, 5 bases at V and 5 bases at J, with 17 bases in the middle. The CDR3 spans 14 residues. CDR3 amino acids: CASSGRMVEHEQYF. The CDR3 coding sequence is TGCGCCAGCAGTGGGAGGATGGTAGAGCACGAGCAGTACTTC.